The sequence of this TCR beta chain was determined in a study of shared clonotypes between healthy human individuals. Overall study results and limits: Naive subsets typically showed greater estimated richness than memory subsets. The study found roughly 5% of naive CD4 clonotypes shared across four donors.

The V segment lost 3 bases and the J segment 5 bases; nucleotides outside the gene matches: 5. The germline gives CDR1 MDHEN, CDR2 SYDVKM. The CDR3 has 16 amino acids. Points on this clone: What it recognizes is unknown.

Libraries were prepared by immunoSEQ multiplex PCR; TCRdb keeps only in-frame clonotypes and omits some of them. The sample holds roughly 2.2 million clones; roughly 92% are singletons and the top ten take 0.37%. V and J are TRBV28 and TRBJ2-1; 12 positions agree with TRBD1. Sequenced material: naive CD4+ T cells from PBMCs. The subset is: CD45RA+ positively selected. This TCR derives from a man between 18 and 35 years old in good health. Some clones in this sample may be carry-over from other donors' samples. CDR3 region: CASSFLGDRGHNEQFF. CDR3 sequence (DNA): TGTGCCAGCAGTTTTCTCGGGGACAGGGGGCACAATGAGCAGTTCTTC.